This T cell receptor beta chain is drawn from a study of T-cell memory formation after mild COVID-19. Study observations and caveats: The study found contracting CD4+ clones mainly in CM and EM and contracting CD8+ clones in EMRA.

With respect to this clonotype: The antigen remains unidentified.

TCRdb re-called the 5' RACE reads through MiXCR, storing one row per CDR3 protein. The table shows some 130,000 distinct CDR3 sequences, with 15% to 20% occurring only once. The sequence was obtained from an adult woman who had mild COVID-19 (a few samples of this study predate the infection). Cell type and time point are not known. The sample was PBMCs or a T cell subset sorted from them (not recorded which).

CDR3 loop: CASTIGETEAFF. CDR3 nucleotide sequence: TGTGCCAGCACCATTGGGGAGACTGAAGCTTTCTTT. The rearrangement links TRBV12-3 or TRBV12-4 to TRBJ1-1; D not certain. The CDR3 consists of 12 residues. Trimming left V 7 bases short and J 5 bases short, with 11 bases between.